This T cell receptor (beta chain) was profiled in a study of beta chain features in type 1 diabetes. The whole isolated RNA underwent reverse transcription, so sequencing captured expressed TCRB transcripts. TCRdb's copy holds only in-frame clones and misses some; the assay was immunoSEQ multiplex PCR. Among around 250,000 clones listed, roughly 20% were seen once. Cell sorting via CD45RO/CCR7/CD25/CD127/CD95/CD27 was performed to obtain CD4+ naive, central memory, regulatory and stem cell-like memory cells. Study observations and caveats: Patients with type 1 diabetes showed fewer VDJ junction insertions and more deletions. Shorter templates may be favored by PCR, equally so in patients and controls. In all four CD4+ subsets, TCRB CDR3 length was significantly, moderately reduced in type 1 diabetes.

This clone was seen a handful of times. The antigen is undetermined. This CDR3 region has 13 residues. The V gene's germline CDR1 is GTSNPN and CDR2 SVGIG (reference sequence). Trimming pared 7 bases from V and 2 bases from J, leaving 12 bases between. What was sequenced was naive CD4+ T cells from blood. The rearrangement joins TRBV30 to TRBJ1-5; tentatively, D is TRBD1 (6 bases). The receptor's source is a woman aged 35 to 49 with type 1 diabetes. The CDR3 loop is CASARQGNQPQHF. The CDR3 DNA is TGTGCCTCGGCTAGACAGGGCAATCAGCCCCAGCATTTT.